A selection of T cell receptor beta chains follows, all from one sample in a study of cytomegalovirus exposure and HLA in healthy donors. Sequencing used immunoSEQ multiplex PCR; TCRdb keeps in-frame clones, though not all of them. The repertoire holds some 170,000 clones, with less than 85% as singletons. The sequenced sample was PBMCs. The receptors originated from a man in his sixties in good health and CMV-seronegative. CDR3s leave out the opening cysteine and the closing phenylalanine or tryptophan. Not all rows give a size; the values are once, few, many and, for expanded clones, a class.

v_gene: TRBV4-1
abundance: -
j_gene: TRBJ2-7
len: 13
CDR3aa: ASSQHASINYEQY

v_gene: TRBV28
abundance: -
j_gene: TRBJ1-5
len: 13
CDR3aa: ASSLVRGSNQPQH

v_gene: TRBV7-8
abundance: -
j_gene: TRBJ2-2
len: 13
CDR3aa: ASRRGGGSGGELF

v_gene: TRBV5-1
abundance: -
j_gene: TRBJ2-7
len: 13
CDR3aa: ASSFPTGESYEQY

v_gene: TRBV7-6
abundance: few
j_gene: TRBJ2-2
len: 13
CDR3aa: ASSRPGGNTGELF

v_gene: TRBV11-3
abundance: -
j_gene: TRBJ2-7
len: 12
CDR3aa: ASSSAGGSFEQY

v_gene: TRBV25-1
abundance: -
j_gene: TRBJ1-3
len: 11
CDR3aa: ASSGQGRDTIY

v_gene: TRBV18
abundance: -
j_gene: TRBJ2-5
len: 13
CDR3aa: ASSPQPGGQETQY

v_gene: TRBV18
abundance: few
j_gene: TRBJ2-2
len: 12
CDR3aa: ASSPTSRTGELF

v_gene: TRBV28
abundance: -
j_gene: TRBJ2-1
len: 13
CDR3aa: ASSATSGGDNEQF

v_gene: TRBV29-1
abundance: -
j_gene: TRBJ2-5
len: 13
CDR3aa: SVGSNRGGGETQY

v_gene: TRBV6-1
abundance: few
j_gene: TRBJ2-2
len: 12
CDR3aa: ASSRRGGDGELF

v_gene: TRBV29-1
abundance: few
j_gene: TRBJ1-3
len: 11
CDR3aa: SAAAEYGNTIY

v_gene: TRBV19
abundance: -
j_gene: TRBJ1-4
len: 13
CDR3aa: ASSSQGEANEKLF

v_gene: TRBV7-2
abundance: -
j_gene: TRBJ2-1
len: 13
CDR3aa: ASSEQGTPYNEQF

v_gene: TRBV28
abundance: once
j_gene: TRBJ1-4
len: 13
CDR3aa: ASSAAGGRGEKLF

v_gene: TRBV5-5
abundance: -
j_gene: TRBJ1-2
len: 13
CDR3aa: ASSLGPHRNFGYT

v_gene: TRBV16
abundance: once
j_gene: TRBJ2-7
len: 11
CDR3aa: ASSQSGGYEQY

v_gene: TRBV6-5
abundance: -
j_gene: TRBJ1-6
len: 13
CDR3aa: ASSYRAGGNSPLH

v_gene: TRBV5-1
abundance: -
j_gene: TRBJ2-3
len: 12
CDR3aa: ASSLTGNTDTQY

v_gene: TRBV28
abundance: -
j_gene: TRBJ1-2
len: 14
CDR3aa: ASSLGGNRINYGYT

v_gene: TRBV5-6
abundance: -
j_gene: TRBJ2-3
len: 14
CDR3aa: ASTDIGLAVSDTQY

v_gene: TRBV28
abundance: -
j_gene: TRBJ2-7
len: 12
CDR3aa: ASSYSGSRYEQY

v_gene: TRBV30
abundance: -
j_gene: TRBJ2-7
len: 9
CDR3aa: AWSNREREY

v_gene: TRBV7-2
abundance: -
j_gene: TRBJ1-2
len: 15
CDR3aa: ASSRKSRDSYDYGYT